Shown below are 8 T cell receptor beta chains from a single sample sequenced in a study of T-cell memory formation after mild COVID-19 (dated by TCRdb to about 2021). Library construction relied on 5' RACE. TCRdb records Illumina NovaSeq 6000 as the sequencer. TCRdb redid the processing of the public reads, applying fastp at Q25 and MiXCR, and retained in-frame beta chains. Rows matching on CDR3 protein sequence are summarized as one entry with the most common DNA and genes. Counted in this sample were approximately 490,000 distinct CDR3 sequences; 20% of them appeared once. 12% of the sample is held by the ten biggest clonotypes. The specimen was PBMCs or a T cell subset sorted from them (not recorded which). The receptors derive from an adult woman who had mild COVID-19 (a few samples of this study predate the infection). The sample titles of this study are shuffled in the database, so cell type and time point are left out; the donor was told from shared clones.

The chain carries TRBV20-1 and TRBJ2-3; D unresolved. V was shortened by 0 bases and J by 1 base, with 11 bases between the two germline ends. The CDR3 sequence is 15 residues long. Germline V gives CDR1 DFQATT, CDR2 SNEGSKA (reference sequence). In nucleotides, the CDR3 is TGCAGTGCTAGAGATGCCAGGTCAGGCACAGATACGCAGTATTTT. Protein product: CSARDARSGTDTQYF.

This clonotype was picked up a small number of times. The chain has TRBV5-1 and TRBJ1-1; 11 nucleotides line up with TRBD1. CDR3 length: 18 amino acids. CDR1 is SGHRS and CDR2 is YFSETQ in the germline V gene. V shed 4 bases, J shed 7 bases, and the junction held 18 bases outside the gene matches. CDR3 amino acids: CASSPWGTGGITYGEAFF. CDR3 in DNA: TGCGCCAGCAGCCCCTGGGGGACAGGGGGGATTACTTATGGTGAAGCTTTCTTT.

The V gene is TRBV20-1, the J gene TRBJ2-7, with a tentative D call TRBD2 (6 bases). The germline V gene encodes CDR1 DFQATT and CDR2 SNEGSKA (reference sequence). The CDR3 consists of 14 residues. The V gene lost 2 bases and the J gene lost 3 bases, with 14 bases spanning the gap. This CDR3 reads CSARLGGDGYEQYF. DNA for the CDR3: TGCAGTGCTAGATTGGGGGGAGATGGCTACGAGCAGTACTTC.

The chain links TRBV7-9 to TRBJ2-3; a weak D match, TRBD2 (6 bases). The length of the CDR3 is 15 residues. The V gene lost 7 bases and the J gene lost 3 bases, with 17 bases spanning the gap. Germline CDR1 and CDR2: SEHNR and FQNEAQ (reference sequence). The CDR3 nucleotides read TGTGCCAGCAACCCTCGGCTAGCGCTAACAGATACGCAGTATTTT. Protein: CASNPRLALTDTQYF.

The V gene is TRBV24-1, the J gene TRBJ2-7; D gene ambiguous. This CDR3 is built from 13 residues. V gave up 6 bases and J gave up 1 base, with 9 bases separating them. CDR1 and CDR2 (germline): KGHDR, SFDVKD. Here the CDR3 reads CATSRSNSYEQYF. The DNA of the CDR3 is TGTGCCACCAGTCGTTCGAATTCCTACGAGCAGTACTTC.

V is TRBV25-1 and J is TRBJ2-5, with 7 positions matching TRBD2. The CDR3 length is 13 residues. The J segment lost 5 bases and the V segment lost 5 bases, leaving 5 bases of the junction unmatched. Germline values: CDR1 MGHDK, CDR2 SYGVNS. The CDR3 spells CASSTAGVETQYF. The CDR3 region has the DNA TGTGCCAGCAGTACGGCGGGGGTGGAGACCCAGTACTTC.

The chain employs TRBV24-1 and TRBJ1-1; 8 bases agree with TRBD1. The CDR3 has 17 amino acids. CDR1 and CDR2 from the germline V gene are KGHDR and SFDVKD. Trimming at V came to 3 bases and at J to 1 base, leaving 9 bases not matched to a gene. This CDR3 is CATSDPGQGGTNTEAFF. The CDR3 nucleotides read TGTGCCACCAGTGATCCCGGACAGGGCGGGACGAACACTGAAGCTTTCTTT.

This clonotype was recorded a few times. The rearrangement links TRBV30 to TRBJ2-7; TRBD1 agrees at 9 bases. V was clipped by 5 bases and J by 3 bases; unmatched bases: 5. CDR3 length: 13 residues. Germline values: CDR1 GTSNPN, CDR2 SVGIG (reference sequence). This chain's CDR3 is CAWAGTGHYEQYF. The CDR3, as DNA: TGTGCCTGGGCCGGGACAGGGCACTACGAGCAGTACTTC.